This entry lists 28 T cell receptor beta chains sequenced from one sample in a study of Ad26.COV2.S vaccination and SARS-CoV-2 variants. Sequencing was performed with immunoSEQ multiplex PCR; in TCRdb, only in-frame clones are kept and a portion is missing. This sample yields a few hundred thousand clones, of which roughly 90% are seen a single time; less than 4% belongs to the top ten. Treatment in this sample: over 15 received Ad26.COV2.S at low or high dose, single or two shots; about 5 received placebo; per-sample allocation not given. Sampling was performed 63 days after the first vaccine or placebo injection. The sample consisted of peripheral blood, taken in a trial of Ad26.COV2.S vaccine versus placebo. All receptors come from a person between 18 and 59 years old who received the Ad26.COV2.S COVID-19 vaccine or a placebo.

CDR3 region: CASSFLTRETDTQYF. The CDR3 bases are TGTGCCAGCAGCTTCTTGACTAGAGAGACAGATACGCAGTATTTT. The chain couples TRBV7-8 to TRBJ2-3; perhaps TRBD2 as D (6 bases). From germline, CDR1 is SGHVS and CDR2 FQNEAQ. V lost 3 bases to trimming and J lost 3 bases, with 13 bases between them. The CDR3 length is 15 residues.

This chain links TRBV30 with TRBJ1-1; D unresolved. Trimming stripped 7 bases from V and 0 bases from J, with 12 bases between. There are 13 residues in the CDR3. Germline-derived CDR1 and CDR2 are GTSNPN and SVGIG (reference sequence). The DNA of the CDR3 is TGTGCCTCTCGGTCCTACATGAACACTGAAGCTTTCTTT. As protein: CASRSYMNTEAFF.

The chain is built from TRBV6-2 or TRBV6-3 and TRBJ2-1, with D unresolved. The germline V gene encodes CDR1 MNHEY and CDR2 SVGEGT. The CDR3 has 15 residues. Trimming removed 5 bases from V and 0 bases from J, with 11 bases in between. CDR3 nucleotides: TGTGCCAGCAGTCGGACCGATAACTCCTACAATGAGCAGTTCTTC. Amino acid sequence: CASSRTDNSYNEQFF.

This chain links TRBV18 with TRBJ1-4; D is unclear. The germline CDR1 and CDR2 sequences are KGHSH and LQKENI. This CDR3 spans 13 amino acids. V lost 3 bases to trimming and J lost 5 bases, with 7 bases between them. The CDR3 loop is CASSPRENEKLFF. CDR3 bases: TGTGCCAGCTCACCGCGGGAGAATGAAAAACTGTTTTTT. The complete variable domain, with remaining parts taken from reference TRBV18 and TRBJ1-4, reads NAGVMQNPRHLVRRRGQEARLRCSPMKGHSHVYWYRQLPEEGLKFMVYLQKENIIDESGMPKERFSAEFPKEGPSILRIQQVVRGDSAAYFCASSPRENEKLFFGSGTQLSVL.

J is TRBJ2-5 and V is TRBV7-8, with 7 bases that match TRBD1. Germline loops: CDR1 SGHVS, CDR2 FQNEAQ. The CDR3 has 15 residues. V lost 2 bases, J lost 4 bases, and 7 bases stayed unmatched. As DNA, the CDR3 is TGTGCCAGCAGCTTAATGAGCACAGGGGTAGAGACCCAGTACTTC. It encodes CASSLMSTGVETQYF.

This clone was seen once. The chain joins TRBV19 to TRBJ2-2; 8 bases align to TRBD2. CDR1 is LNHDA and CDR2 is SQIVND in the germline V gene (reference sequence). V was clipped by 3 bases and J by 7 bases; unmatched bases: 10. The CDR3 extends over 16 amino acids. The CDR3 spells CASSIGRGGRNGELFF. Here the CDR3 DNA reads TGTGCCAGTAGTATCGGTCGGGGGGGCCGTAACGGGGAGCTGTTTTTT.

The chain combines TRBV30 with TRBJ2-5; 8 bases align to TRBD2. The CDR3 has 13 amino acids. V was pared by 5 bases and J by 7 bases, with 9 bases of the junction left unmatched. Germline V lookup: CDR1 GTSNPN, CDR2 SVGIG (reference sequence). In DNA, the CDR3 is TGTGCCTGGCGCGTTAGCGGGGTGGGGACCCAGTACTTC. The encoded protein is CAWRVSGVGTQYF.

V and J are TRBV10-3 and TRBJ2-1, with D perhaps being TRBD1 or TRBD2 (5 bases each). Trimming cost V 0 bases and J 8 bases, with 14 bases left between them. The CDR3 contains 15 residues. CDR1 is ENHRY, CDR2 SYGVKD, per germline. The CDR3 nucleotides are TGTGCCATCAGTGAGTCGAGGGGTCAGGCCCATGAGCAGTTCTTC. This sequence encodes CAISESRGQAHEQFF.

V gene TRBV19 combines with J gene TRBJ2-2, with 10 bases aligning to TRBD1. The CDR3 totals 16 residues. Germline loops: CDR1 LNHDA, CDR2 SQIVND (reference sequence). Trimming cost V 7 bases and J 5 bases; bases outside gene matches: 10. The CDR3, as DNA: TGTGCCAGTAAGGACAGGGGGAATTTGCGGACCGGGGAGCTGTTTTTT. Encoded protein: CASKDRGNLRTGELFF.

Turning to this clone: The sample has other DNA sequences that encode this CDR3 too. The chain carries TRBV14 and TRBJ2-3, with D possibly matching TRBD1 (6 bases). V lost 4 bases and J lost 3, with 8 bases in between. The length of the CDR3 is 13 residues. Germline loops: CDR1 SGHDN, CDR2 FVKESK. The chain's CDR3 is CASSLDSTDTQYF. In DNA, the CDR3 is TGTGCCAGCAGCCTGGACAGTACAGATACGCAGTATTTT. The full variable domain, in which reference TRBV14 and TRBJ2-3 provide the parts outside the CDR3, is EAGVTQFPSHSVIEKGQTVTLRCDPISGHDNLYWYRRVMGKEIKFLLHFVKESKQDESGMPNNRFLAERTGGTYSTLKVQPAELEDSGVYFCASSLDSTDTQYFGPGTRLTVL.

The table lists this clone with many counts. This rearrangement joins TRBV6-2 or TRBV6-3 to TRBJ2-2; 7 bases fit TRBD2. V was pared by 2 bases and J by 4 bases, with 4 bases of the junction left unmatched. Germline CDR1 and CDR2: MNHEY and SVGEGT. This CDR3 spans 15 amino acids. CDR3 protein: CASSYGGEVTGELFF. The CDR3 DNA reads TGTGCCAGCAGTTACGGGGGGGAGGTCACCGGGGAGCTGTTTTTT.

The chain joins TRBV4-3 to TRBJ1-5, with D uncertain. This CDR3 region has 14 residues. V shed 5 bases and J shed 3 bases, with 11 bases lying between them. Germline V CDR1 and CDR2: LGHNA, YSLEER. The CDR3 loop is CASSEGRINQPQHF. The CDR3 nucleotides are TGCGCCAGCAGCGAAGGACGGATCAATCAGCCCCAGCATTTT.

The J gene is TRBJ2-1, the V gene TRBV7-8; maybe TRBD1 (6 bases). Germline loops: CDR1 SGHVS, CDR2 FQNEAQ. Trimming took off 5 bases at V and 15 bases at J, with 14 bases between the two ends. The CDR3 runs to 11 residues. This chain's CDR3 is CASSTGTPRFF. The CDR3 nucleotides are TGTGCCAGCAGCACAGGGACCCCCCGGTTCTTC.

In regard to this clone: The same CDR3 arises from other DNA sequences in this sample as well. V gene TRBV11-1 combines with J gene TRBJ2-7, with 11 positions matching TRBD1. This CDR3 has 14 amino acids. The junction had 1 base not matched to a gene; V was cut back by 3 bases and J by 3 bases. CDR1 is SGHAT, CDR2 FQDESV, per germline (reference sequence). Here the CDR3 DNA reads TGTGCCAGCAGCTTGGGACAGGGGGGCTACGAGCAGTACTTC. The encoded protein is CASSLGQGGYEQYF.

The chain carries TRBV2 and TRBJ2-2; TRBD2 aligns across 10 bases. This CDR3 is built from 16 residues. CDR1 and CDR2 (germline): SNHLY, FYNNEI. V gave up 4 bases and J gave up 4 bases; unmatched junction bases: 6. The CDR3 loop is CASSGLRTSGTGELFF. DNA of the CDR3: TGTGCCAGCAGTGGACTCCGGACTAGCGGCACCGGGGAGCTGTTTTTT.

The chain joins TRBV28 to TRBJ1-6; TRBD1 aligns across 7 bases. CDR3 size: 13 residues. V gave up 4 bases and J gave up 8 bases; unmatched junction bases: 2. Germline V gene lookup returns CDR1 MDHEN and CDR2 SYDVKM. The CDR3, as DNA: TGTGCCAGCAGTTCTGACAGGGATTCACCCCTCCACTTT. This translates into CASSSDRDSPLHF.

The gene calls are TRBV9 and TRBJ2-5; D is uncertain. The CDR3 sequence is 13 residues long. Germline CDR1 SGDLS, CDR2 YYNGEE. Trimming took 1 base from V and 3 from J, leaving 7 bases between them. Here the CDR3 DNA reads TGTGCCAGCAGCGTATGGGCGGAAGAGACCCAGTACTTC. This encodes CASSVWAEETQYF.

The V gene is TRBV10-3, the J gene TRBJ2-7, with TRBD1 matching over 9 bases. This CDR3 spans 15 amino acids. CDR1 is ENHRY and CDR2 is SYGVKD in the germline V gene. V was clipped by 3 bases and J by 3 bases; unmatched bases: 6. The CDR3 loop reads CAISDPGTGHYEQYF. CDR3 DNA: TGTGCCATCAGTGACCCCGGGACAGGGCACTACGAGCAGTACTTC.

The chain couples TRBV30 to TRBJ2-1, with 8 bases fitting TRBD2. This CDR3 is 15 amino acids long. The ends lost 2 bases at V and 5 bases at J; junction bases unmatched: 8. Germline V gives CDR1 GTSNPN, CDR2 SVGIG (reference sequence). The CDR3 loop is CAWSPASGGDNEQFF. The CDR3 DNA reads as TGTGCCTGGAGTCCGGCCAGCGGGGGAGACAATGAGCAGTTCTTC.

This rearrangement joins TRBV6-2 or TRBV6-3 to TRBJ2-1; TRBD1 matches at 8 bases. J gave up 3 bases and V 4 bases, and 8 bases lay outside the gene matches. The CDR3 loop spans 16 amino acids. The germline V gene encodes CDR1 MNHEY and CDR2 SVGEGT. In DNA, the CDR3 is TGTGCCAGCAGTTTTGCAGGGGGCTCGCACTACAATGAGCAGTTCTTC. It yields the protein CASSFAGGSHYNEQFF.

This chain's CDR3 is CASSHRDSESSGANVLTF. The CDR3, as DNA: TGCGCCAGCAGCCACCGGGACAGCGAGAGCTCTGGGGCCAACGTCCTGACTTTC. The chain joins TRBV5-1 to TRBJ2-6; 7 bases map to TRBD1. The CDR3 is made up of 18 amino acids. Germline lookup yields CDR1 SGHRS and CDR2 YFSETQ. Trimming removed 4 bases from V and 0 bases from J; junction bases left unmatched: 10.

The chain recombines TRBV11-2 with TRBJ1-2; D possibly corresponds to TRBD1 (6 bases). The CDR3 consists of 13 residues. Trimming cost V 5 bases and J 4 bases, with 11 bases left between them. Germline assignment: CDR1 SGHAT and CDR2 FQNNGV. As DNA, the CDR3 is TGTGCCAGCAGCGCTACAGGGATCTATGGCTACACCTTC. It is translated as CASSATGIYGYTF.

V and J are TRBV6-6 and TRBJ2-5; TRBD2 matches at 8 bases. Germline loops: CDR1 MNHNY, CDR2 SVGAGI (reference sequence). V trimming: 6 bases; J trimming: 5 bases; junction bases outside the gene matches: 5. The CDR3 covers 13 residues. The CDR3 sequence is CASSRGGRETQYF. CDR3 in DNA: TGTGCCAGCAGCCGGGGGGGCCGGGAGACCCAGTACTTC.

The rearrangement links TRBV30 to TRBJ1-5; a weak D match, TRBD1 (5 bases). Germline assignment: CDR1 GTSNPN and CDR2 SVGIG (reference sequence). Trimming pared 4 bases from V and 3 bases from J, leaving 10 bases between. The CDR3 has 13 amino acids. In DNA, the CDR3 is TGTGCCTGGAATTCAGGGCCCAATCAGCCCCAGCATTTT. Translation: CAWNSGPNQPQHF.

For the CDR3, the DNA is TGTGCCAGCCTTCCGGGTGGGGCCAACGTCCTGACTTTC. Its protein is CASLPGGANVLTF. This chain joins TRBV28 and TRBJ2-6, with D unresolved. Trimming left V 8 bases short and J 3 bases short, with 8 bases between. Germline V gene lookup returns CDR1 MDHEN and CDR2 SYDVKM. The CDR3 is 13 residues long. The variable domain in full, with the rest retrieved from reference TRBV28 and TRBJ2-6, is DVKVTQSSRYLVKRTGEKVFLECVQDMDHENMFWYRQDPGLGLRLIYFSYDVKMKEKGDIPEGYSVSREKKERFSLILESASTNQTSMYLCASLPGGANVLTFGAGSRLTVL.

This chain uses TRBV6-2 or TRBV6-3 with TRBJ2-5; TRBD2 is a possible D gene (5 bases). The CDR3 spans 14 residues. V was clipped by 4 bases and J by 7 bases, with 16 bases between them. Germline V CDR1 and CDR2: MNHEY, SVGEGT. CDR3 bases: TGTGCCAGCAGTTCCGGGCTGCTCCGGGGGACCCAGTACTTC. Translated: CASSSGLLRGTQYF.

The chain employs TRBV9 and TRBJ2-5; D is undetermined. V lost 3 bases and J 3 bases, leaving 6 bases between the germline ends. The germline V gene encodes CDR1 SGDLS and CDR2 YYNGEE. This CDR3 region has 12 residues. CDR3 sequence reads: CASSAVEETQYF. CDR3 nucleotide sequence: TGTGCCAGCAGCGCCGTCGAAGAGACCCAGTACTTC.

The chain carries TRBV5-6 and TRBJ1-4; D uncertain. The V gene's germline CDR1 is SGHDT and CDR2 YYEEEE. Trimming cost V 1 base and J 4 bases, with 5 bases left between them. The CDR3 has 13 residues. CDR3 coding DNA: TGTGCCAGCAGCTTGTGGGGTAATGAAAAACTGTTTTTT. Translation: CASSLWGNEKLFF.